These T cell receptor beta chains were read from a single sample in a study of Ad26.COV2.S vaccination and SARS-CoV-2 variants. TCRdb keeps only in-frame clones here, not all; method: immunoSEQ multiplex PCR. This table holds about 350,000 clones, just over 90% found once. The specimen was peripheral blood, collected after recovery from COVID-19. These TCRs come from a human donor who had recovered from COVID-19. Each CDR3 is given with its conserved first and last residue. Each record gives: V gene, D gene, J gene, clone size, CDR3 protein, CDR3 DNA. The D gene is left open where the match is weak. Clone sizes are given selectively: once, few, many, or a class where the clone is expanded.

V: TRBV18; D: TRBD2; J: TRBJ2-5; size: -; CDR3: CASSPGTSWETQYF; DNA: TGTGCCAGCTCACCAGGGACTAGTTGGGAGACCCAGTACTTC
V: TRBV3-1/TRBV3-2; D: -; J: TRBJ2-1; size: -; CDR3: CASSPNLVGEQFF; DNA: TGTGCCAGCAGCCCCAACCTGGTCGGTGAGCAGTTCTTC
V: TRBV6-2/TRBV6-3; D: -; J: TRBJ1-1; size: -; CDR3: CASSPNGLPNTEAFF; DNA: TGTGCCAGCAGCCCCAACGGACTGCCGAACACTGAAGCTTTCTTT
V: TRBV27; D: -; J: TRBJ2-7; size: -; CDR3: CASSLSRDSPTYEQYF; DNA: TGTGCCAGCAGTTTATCGCGGGACAGCCCGACCTACGAGCAGTACTTC
V: TRBV29-1; D: TRBD1; J: TRBJ1-4; size: -; CDR3: CSVGDRRNEKLFF; DNA: TGCAGCGTTGGGGACAGGAGAAATGAAAAACTGTTTTTT
V: TRBV29-1; D: TRBD1; J: TRBJ1-1; size: -; CDR3: CSVDVLPTGTGVAFF; DNA: TGCAGCGTTGATGTACTCCCCACCGGGACAGGGGTGGCTTTCTTT
V: TRBV11-2; D: -; J: TRBJ2-3; size: -; CDR3: CASSLVWGPGDTQYF; DNA: TGTGCCAGCAGCTTAGTATGGGGGCCCGGCGATACGCAGTATTTT
V: TRBV2; D: -; J: TRBJ1-2; size: -; CDR3: CASSGDVYGYTF; DNA: TGTGCCAGCAGTGGGGATGTCTATGGCTACACCTTC
V: TRBV25-1; D: TRBD2; J: TRBJ2-2; size: -; CDR3: CASTLAGSPGELFF; DNA: TGTGCCAGCACCTTAGCGGGGAGCCCCGGGGAGCTGTTTTTT
V: TRBV5-1; D: -; J: TRBJ1-1; size: -; CDR3: CASSHASGPEAFF; DNA: TGCGCCAGCAGCCACGCGAGTGGGCCTGAAGCTTTCTTT
V: TRBV24-1; D: -; J: TRBJ1-2; size: -; CDR3: CATSDSKNNYGYTF; DNA: TGTGCCACCAGTGATTCGAAGAATAACTATGGCTACACCTTC
V: TRBV7-8; D: -; J: TRBJ1-1; size: -; CDR3: CASSLYITTEAFF; DNA: TGTGCCAGCAGCTTATACATTACCACTGAAGCTTTCTTT
V: TRBV5-1; D: -; J: TRBJ2-2; size: -; CDR3: CASSLVGENTGELFF; DNA: TGCGCCAGCAGCTTGGTGGGGGAGAACACCGGGGAGCTGTTTTTT
V: TRBV15; D: -; J: TRBJ2-2; size: few; CDR3: CATSRDRQGTYELFF; DNA: TGTGCCACCAGCAGAGATAGGCAGGGGACCTATGAGCTGTTTTTT
V: TRBV13; D: -; J: TRBJ1-6; size: -; CDR3: CASSLGGEMRPLHF; DNA: TGTGCCAGCAGCTTAGGCGGGGAAATGCGGCCCCTCCACTTT
V: TRBV5-6; D: -; J: TRBJ1-4; size: -; CDR3: CASSLGTGRGNEKLFF; DNA: TGTGCCAGCAGCTTGGGTACGGGACGGGGGAATGAAAAACTGTTTTTT
V: TRBV7-9; D: -; J: TRBJ2-7; size: -; CDR3: CASSLGQVGYEQYF; DNA: TGTGCCAGCAGCTTAGGGCAAGTAGGATACGAGCAGTACTTC
V: TRBV19; D: -; J: TRBJ2-2; size: -; CDR3: CASSIVGGPGELFF; DNA: TGTGCCAGTAGTATAGTGGGGGGTCCCGGGGAGCTGTTTTTT
V: TRBV6-2/TRBV6-3; D: TRBD2; J: TRBJ2-5; size: -; CDR3: CASSGTSGGAAWETQYF; DNA: TGTGCCAGCAGCGGGACTAGCGGGGGGGCCGCGTGGGAGACCCAGTACTTC
V: TRBV15; D: TRBD1; J: TRBJ1-6; size: -; CDR3: CATSRDLGQNSPLHF; DNA: TGTGCCACCAGCAGAGATCTGGGACAGAATTCACCCCTCCACTTT